This TCR beta chain was sequenced during a study of Graves' ophthalmopathy and Graves' hyperthyroidism. The hyperthyroidism patients, aged 18 to 65, had been newly diagnosed, with under 2 months' duration. The CDR3 totals 16 residues. CDR1 is MNHEY and CDR2 is SMNVEV in the germline V gene (reference sequence). V shed 4 bases and J shed 4 bases, with 19 bases lying between them. From RNA, the CDR3 regions of TCR beta chains were amplified and sequenced. Second-round multiplex PCR followed a first-round RT-PCR using HTBI primers. TCRdb redid the calling of the multiplex PCR reads with MiXCR, one entry per CDR3 protein. Of 400,000 or so distinct CDR3 sequences listed, about 15% are singletons.

This clonotype was obtained from an adult woman with stable Graves' hyperthyroidism. Sequencing was performed on peripheral blood. The V call is TRBV27, the J call TRBJ1-2; no firm D call. The CDR3 DNA follows: TGTGCCAGCAGTTCCCTGGGTGGGTCCTCTCGCTATGGCTACACCTTC. This encodes CASSSLGGSSRYGYTF.